This T cell receptor beta chain was retrieved from a study of response to subunit inactivated influenza vaccine. A single record per CDR3 protein comes from TCRdb applying MiXCR to the RT-PCR reads. The repertoire holds 500,000 to 700,000 distinct CDR3 sequences, with roughly 25% as singletons. The V end was cut by 6 bases, the J end by 2 bases, with 13 bases between. The CDR3 spans 14 residues. In its sample, this clonotype was seen a few times. These data were also reused for a study on T cells expressing NK-cell markers. That report adds: As the method of synthesis, 5'RACE template switching with UMIs yielded TCR beta cDNA. The study drew TCR beta repertoires from sorted CD3+CD56+NKG2C+, CD3+CD56+NKG2C- and CD3+CD56-NKG2C+ T cells. One of eight sequenced donors was HCMV-seronegative; the other seven were seropositive. No clear determination of HCMV specificity was made for expanded NKG2C+ T cell clones.

This clonotype originated in a man aged 50-59 years who received an inactivated influenza vaccine. The V and J genes are TRBV12-3 or TRBV12-4 and TRBJ2-5; no reliable D call. The material sequenced was CD4+ T cells sorted from PBMCs, taken 11 to 12 days after vaccination. The CDR3 DNA follows: TGTGCCAGCAGCTTAAATGGCAGACAAGAGACCCAGTACTTC. Its translation: CASSLNGRQETQYF.